The entry below gives a single TCR beta chain sequence along with its context. Its antigen is not identified. The data belong to a study of cytomegalovirus exposure and HLA in healthy donors. The study's findings and limits: As immune exposure information, only CMV serostatus was available.

The PCR had 60 Vbeta and 13 Jbeta primers. Only in-frame clones appear in the TCRdb table, and some are missing; sequencing was by immunoSEQ multiplex PCR. The listing contains 80,000 to 100,000 clones. The sequencing input was PBMCs. This TCR came from a woman aged 25 to 39 in good health and CMV-seronegative.

The CDR3 DNA is TGTGCCAGCAGCTCGTTGCGGGTTCCAGATTACGAGCAGTACTTC. Translated: CASSSLRVPDYEQYF. V and J are TRBV5-4 and TRBJ2-7, with a weak D call TRBD2 (5 bases). CDR1 and CDR2 (germline): SGHNT, YYREEE (reference sequence). V lost 3 bases and J 4 bases, leaving 17 bases between the germline ends. CDR3 size: 15 residues.